The rows below give T cell receptor beta chains drawn from one sample of a study of T cells expressing NK-cell markers. TCRdb reworked the 5' RACE reads into one entry per CDR3 protein, no DNA. The table counts about 460,000 distinct CDR3 sequences; more than 1.4% lies in the top ten. The sequencing input was blood T cells: a sorted CD56 or NKG2C T cell subset, CD4+ or CD8+ T cells, or bulk PBMC T cells (not recorded which). These receptors were taken from a woman between 45 and 65 years old in good health. CDR3s include the opening cysteine and the closing phenylalanine or tryptophan.

v_call	j_call	cdr3_aa
TRBV20-1	TRBJ2-1	CSVDGGGSYNEQFF
TRBV5-1	TRBJ2-5	CASSLGRSWGTQYF
TRBV5-1	TRBJ2-5	CASSLAVLSNQVGETQYF
TRBV30	TRBJ2-5	CACSPRRGTEETQYF
TRBV4-1	TRBJ2-4	CASSRAGDIQYF
TRBV19	TRBJ2-1	CASSVHRATGKDEQFF
TRBV6-1	TRBJ2-1	CASSSGTGLSNEQFF
TRBV7-8	TRBJ2-5	CASAQGGETQYF
TRBV7-8	TRBJ2-3	CASSLRLLAGGKDTQYF
TRBV12-3/TRBV12-4	TRBJ2-1	CASFIGGSGNNEQFF
TRBV11-2	TRBJ2-2	CASSSSRGTGELFF
TRBV20-1	TRBJ1-1	CSATDTMNTEAFF
TRBV2	TRBJ2-1	CASRLARYNEQFF
TRBV4-1	TRBJ2-3	CASSSNPFRTDTQYF
TRBV10-1	TRBJ1-4	CASREDLRGKLFF
TRBV7-2	TRBJ2-1	CASSTRGLAGGVYNEQFF
TRBV29-1	TRBJ1-1	CSVRLRLENTEAFF
TRBV6-5	TRBJ2-3	CASIWGSTDTQYF
TRBV5-1	TRBJ2-1	CASSPPGVTSGRDEQFF
TRBV27	TRBJ2-7	CASGGWEGEQYF
TRBV24-1	TRBJ1-1	CATSDRGSNTEAFF
TRBV10-2	TRBJ2-1	CASSVGRRRNEQFF
TRBV27	TRBJ2-5	CASKTSGRQETQYF
TRBV3-1	TRBJ2-1	CASTLLARGSYNEQFF
TRBV12-3/TRBV12-4	TRBJ2-5	CASSLGARETQYF
TRBV28	TRBJ2-3	CASIAGDTQYF
TRBV9	TRBJ2-1	CASSVELREGRYNEQFF
TRBV30	TRBJ1-1	CAWSGGHRGEAFF
TRBV29-1	TRBJ1-1	CSVLDRKNTEAFF
TRBV18	TRBJ1-1	CASSPTGEAFF
TRBV6-5	TRBJ2-3	CASGGLAEPTDTQYF
TRBV6-6	TRBJ1-6	CAISRPGSPLHF
TRBV27	TRBJ2-3	CASSFLSGKGGDTQYF
TRBV12-3/TRBV12-4	TRBJ1-3	CASSSGSDDRNTIYF
TRBV28	TRBJ2-1	CASSPVRGPLGEQFF
TRBV29-1	TRBJ2-7	CSVELGQGWEQYF
TRBV5-1	TRBJ1-2	CASSPNGHANYGYTF
TRBV3-1	TRBJ2-5	CASSQRSGRTFRPKETQYF
TRBV7-9	TRBJ2-7	CASSKGGLGAYEQYF
TRBV12-3/TRBV12-4	TRBJ2-1	CASSLGNEQFF
TRBV20-1	TRBJ2-1	CSAPQISGRLGNEQFF
TRBV12-3/TRBV12-4	TRBJ1-2	CASSSHRAQTFYGYTF
TRBV19	TRBJ2-3	CASSYTTSDTQYF
TRBV12-3/TRBV12-4	TRBJ2-4	CASSDTTGTFGIQYF
TRBV12-3/TRBV12-4	TRBJ1-5	CASSLLQGNQPQHF
TRBV5-1	TRBJ2-2	CASSFGLLAGPGDTGELFF